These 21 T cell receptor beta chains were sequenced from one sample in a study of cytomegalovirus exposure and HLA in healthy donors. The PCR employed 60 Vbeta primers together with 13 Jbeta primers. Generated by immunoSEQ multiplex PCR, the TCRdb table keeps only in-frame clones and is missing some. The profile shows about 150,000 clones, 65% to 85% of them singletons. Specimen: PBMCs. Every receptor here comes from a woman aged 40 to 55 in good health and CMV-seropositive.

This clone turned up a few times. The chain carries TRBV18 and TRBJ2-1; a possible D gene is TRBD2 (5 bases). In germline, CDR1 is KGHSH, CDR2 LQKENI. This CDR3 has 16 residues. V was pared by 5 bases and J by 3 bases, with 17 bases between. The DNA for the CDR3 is TGTGCCAGCTCAACATATTCGACTATCCTCTACAATGAGCAGTTCTTC. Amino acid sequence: CASSTYSTILYNEQFF. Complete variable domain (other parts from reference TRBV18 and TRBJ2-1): NAGVMQNPRHLVRRRGQEARLRCSPMKGHSHVYWYRQLPEEGLKFMVYLQKENIIDESGMPKERFSAEFPKEGPSILRIQQVVRGDSAAYFCASSTYSTILYNEQFFGPGTRLTVL.

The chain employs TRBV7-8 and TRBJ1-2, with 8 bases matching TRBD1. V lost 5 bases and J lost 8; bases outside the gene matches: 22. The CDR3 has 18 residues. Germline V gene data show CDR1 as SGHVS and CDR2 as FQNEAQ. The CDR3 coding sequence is TGTGCCAGCAGCCTAAGGCCCAAGGACAGGGTTTTTGCCGGCGGCTACACCTTC. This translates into CASSLRPKDRVFAGGYTF.

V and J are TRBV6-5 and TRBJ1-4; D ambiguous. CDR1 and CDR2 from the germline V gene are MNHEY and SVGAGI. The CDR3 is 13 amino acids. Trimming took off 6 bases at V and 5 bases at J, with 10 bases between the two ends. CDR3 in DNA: TGTGCCAGCAGCCAACAGAGAAATGAAAAACTGTTTTTT. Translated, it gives CASSQQRNEKLFF.

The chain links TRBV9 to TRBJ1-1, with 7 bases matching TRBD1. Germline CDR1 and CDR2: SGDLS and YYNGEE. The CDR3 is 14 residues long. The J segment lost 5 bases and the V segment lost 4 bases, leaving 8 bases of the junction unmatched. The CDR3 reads CASSPDRVLTEAFF. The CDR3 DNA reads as TGTGCCAGCAGCCCCGACAGGGTGTTGACTGAAGCTTTCTTT.

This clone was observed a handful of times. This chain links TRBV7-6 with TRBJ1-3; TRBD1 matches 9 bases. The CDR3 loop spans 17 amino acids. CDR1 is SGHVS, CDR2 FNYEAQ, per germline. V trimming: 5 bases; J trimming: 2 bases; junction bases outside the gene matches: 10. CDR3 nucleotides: TGTGCCAGCAGCCTCCGGGACAGGGCGTCCCCTGGAAACACCATATATTTT. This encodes CASSLRDRASPGNTIYF.

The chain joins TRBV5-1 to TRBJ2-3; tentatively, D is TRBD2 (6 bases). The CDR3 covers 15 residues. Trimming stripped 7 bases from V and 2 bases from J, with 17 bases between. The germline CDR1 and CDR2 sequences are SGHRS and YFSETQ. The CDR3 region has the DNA TGCGCCAGCCTCCTAGGAGGGAGAGACACAGATACGCAGTATTTT. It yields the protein CASLLGGRDTDTQYF.

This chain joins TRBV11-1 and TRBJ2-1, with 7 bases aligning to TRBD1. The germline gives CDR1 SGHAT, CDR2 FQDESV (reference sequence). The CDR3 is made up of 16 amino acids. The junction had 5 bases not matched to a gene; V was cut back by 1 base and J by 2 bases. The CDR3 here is CASSLGRGPAYNEQFF. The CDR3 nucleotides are TGTGCCAGCAGCTTAGGTAGGGGGCCTGCCTACAATGAGCAGTTCTTC.

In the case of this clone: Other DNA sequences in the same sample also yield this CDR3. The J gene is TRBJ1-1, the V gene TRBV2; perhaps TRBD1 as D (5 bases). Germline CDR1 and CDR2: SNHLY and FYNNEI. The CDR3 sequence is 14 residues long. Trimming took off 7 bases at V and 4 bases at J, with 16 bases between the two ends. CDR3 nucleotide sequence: TGTGCCAGCAATCTCAAGGGGACTGCCACTGAAGCTTTCTTT. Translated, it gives CASNLKGTATEAFF. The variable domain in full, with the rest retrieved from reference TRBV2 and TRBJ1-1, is EPEVTQTPSHQVTQMGQEVILRCVPISNHLYFYWYRQILGQKVEFLVSFYNNEISEKSEIFDDQFSVERPDGSNFTLKIRSTKLEDSAMYFCASNLKGTATEAFFGQGTRLTVV.

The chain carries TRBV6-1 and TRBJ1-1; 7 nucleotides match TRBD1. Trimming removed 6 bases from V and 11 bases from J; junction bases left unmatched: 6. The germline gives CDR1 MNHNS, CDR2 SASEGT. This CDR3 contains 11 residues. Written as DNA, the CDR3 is TGTGCCAGCAGGGAGACAGGGACTGCTTTCTTT. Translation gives CASRETGTAFF.

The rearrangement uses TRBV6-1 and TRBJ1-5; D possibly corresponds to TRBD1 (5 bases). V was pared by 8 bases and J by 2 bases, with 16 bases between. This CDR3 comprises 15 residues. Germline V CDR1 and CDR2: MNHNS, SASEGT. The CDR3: CASESGIVGNQPQHF. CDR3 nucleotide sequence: TGTGCCAGCGAATCAGGGATTGTGGGCAATCAGCCCCAGCATTTT.

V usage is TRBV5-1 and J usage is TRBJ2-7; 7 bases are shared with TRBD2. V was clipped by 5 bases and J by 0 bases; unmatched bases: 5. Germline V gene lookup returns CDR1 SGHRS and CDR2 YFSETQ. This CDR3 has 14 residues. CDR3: CASRYSGPSYEQYF. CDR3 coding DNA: TGCGCCAGCAGGTATAGCGGGCCCTCCTACGAGCAGTACTTC.

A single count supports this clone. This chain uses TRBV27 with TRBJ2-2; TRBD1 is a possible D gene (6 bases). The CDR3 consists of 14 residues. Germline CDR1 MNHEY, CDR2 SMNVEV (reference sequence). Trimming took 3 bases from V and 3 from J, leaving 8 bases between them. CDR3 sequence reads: CASSFGGYTGELFF. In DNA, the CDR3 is TGTGCCAGCAGTTTTGGGGGCTACACCGGGGAGCTGTTTTTT.

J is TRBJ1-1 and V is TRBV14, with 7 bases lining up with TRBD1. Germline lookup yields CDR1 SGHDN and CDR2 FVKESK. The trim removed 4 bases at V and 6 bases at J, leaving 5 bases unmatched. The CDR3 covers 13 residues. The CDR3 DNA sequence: TGTGCCAGCAGCCTAAGGGGGCAAGCTGAAGCTTTCTTT. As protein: CASSLRGQAEAFF. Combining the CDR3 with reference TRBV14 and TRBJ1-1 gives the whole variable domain EAGVTQFPSHSVIEKGQTVTLRCDPISGHDNLYWYRRVMGKEIKFLLHFVKESKQDESGMPNNRFLAERTGGTYSTLKVQPAELEDSGVYFCASSLRGQAEAFFGQGTRLTVV.

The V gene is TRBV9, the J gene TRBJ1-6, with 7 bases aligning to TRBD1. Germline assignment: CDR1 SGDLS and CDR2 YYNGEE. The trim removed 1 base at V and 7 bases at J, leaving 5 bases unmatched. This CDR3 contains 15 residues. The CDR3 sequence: CASSVTGTENSPLHF. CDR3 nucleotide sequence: TGTGCCAGCAGCGTAACAGGGACAGAAAATTCACCCCTCCACTTT.

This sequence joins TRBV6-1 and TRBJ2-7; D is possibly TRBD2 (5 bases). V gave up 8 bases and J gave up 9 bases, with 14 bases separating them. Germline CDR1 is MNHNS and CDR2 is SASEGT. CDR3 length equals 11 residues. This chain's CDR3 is CASGGVVWQYF. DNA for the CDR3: TGTGCCAGCGGAGGTGTGGTTTGGCAGTACTTC.

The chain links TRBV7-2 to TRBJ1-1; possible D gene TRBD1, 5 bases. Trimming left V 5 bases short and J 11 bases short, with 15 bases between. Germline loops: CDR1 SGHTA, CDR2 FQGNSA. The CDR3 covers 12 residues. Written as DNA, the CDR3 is TGTGCCAGCAGCACCCCCCCCAGGGTGGCTTTCTTT. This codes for CASSTPPRVAFF. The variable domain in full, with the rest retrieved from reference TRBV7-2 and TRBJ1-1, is GAGVSQSPSNKVTEKGKDVELRCDPISGHTALYWYRQSLGQGLEFLIYFQGNSAPDKSGLPSDRFSAERTGGSVSTLTIQRTQQEDSAVYLCASSTPPRVAFFGQGTRLTVV.

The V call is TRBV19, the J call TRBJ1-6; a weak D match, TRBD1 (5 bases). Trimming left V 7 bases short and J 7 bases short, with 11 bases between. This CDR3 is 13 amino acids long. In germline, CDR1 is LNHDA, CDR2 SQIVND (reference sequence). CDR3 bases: TGTGCCAGTACAGGGCTACTGAATTCACCCCTCCACTTT. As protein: CASTGLLNSPLHF.

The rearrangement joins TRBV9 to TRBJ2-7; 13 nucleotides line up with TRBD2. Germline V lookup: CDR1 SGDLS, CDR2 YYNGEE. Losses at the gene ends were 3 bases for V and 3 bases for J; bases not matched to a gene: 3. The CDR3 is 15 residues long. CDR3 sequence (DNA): TGTGCCAGCAGCGCCGGGACTAGCGGGGTCTACGAGCAGTACTTC. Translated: CASSAGTSGVYEQYF.

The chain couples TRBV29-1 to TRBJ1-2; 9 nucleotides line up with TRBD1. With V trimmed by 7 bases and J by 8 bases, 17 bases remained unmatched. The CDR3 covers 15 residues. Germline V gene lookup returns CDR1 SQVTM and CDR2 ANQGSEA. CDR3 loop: CSGREPGQGGGGYTF. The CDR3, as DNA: TGCAGCGGCAGAGAACCGGGACAGGGAGGCGGAGGCTACACCTTC.

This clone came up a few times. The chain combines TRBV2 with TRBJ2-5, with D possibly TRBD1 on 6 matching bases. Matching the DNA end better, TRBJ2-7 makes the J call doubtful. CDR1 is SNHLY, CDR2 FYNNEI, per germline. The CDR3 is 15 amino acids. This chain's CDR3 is CASSHRDIRTYEQYF. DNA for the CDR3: TGTGCCAGCAGTCACCGGGACATTAGGACTTACGAGCAGTACTTC.

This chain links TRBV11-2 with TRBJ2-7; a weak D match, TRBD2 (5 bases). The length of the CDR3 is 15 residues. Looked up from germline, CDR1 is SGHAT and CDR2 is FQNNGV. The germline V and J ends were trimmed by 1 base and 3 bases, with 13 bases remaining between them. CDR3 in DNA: TGTGCCAGCAGCTTAGTGCCGGTGAGGGTCTACGAGCAGTACTTC. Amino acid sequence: CASSLVPVRVYEQYF.